This TCR beta chain was captured by sequencing in a study of blood T cell repertoires in COVID-19. The wider study: COVID-19 samples, acute and convalescent, were from the United States, Italy and Spain. PBMCs, B-cell-depleted T cells, or T cells were the source of the cDNA or gDNA that made up the material.

Authors' analysis steps: For nucleated cells, counts were estimated from reference gene primer amplification. Produced via immunoSEQ multiplex PCR; TCRdb's table is partial and in-frame only. V and J calls and clone size are as listed in that table; D and trimming were resolved from the DNA. The sample records about 120,000 clones, about 81% being singletons. Enrolment of Seattle patients took place during active infection, and they were followed longitudinally. This CDR3 comprises 14 residues. The germline V gene encodes CDR1 KGHDR and CDR2 SFDVKD. V was clipped by 5 bases and J by 2 bases; unmatched bases: 4.

The source material was peripheral blood. The chain has TRBV24-1 and TRBJ1-1, with 7 bases identical to TRBD1. The clonotype originates from a young man with COVID-19, enrolled during active disease. In nucleotides, the CDR3 is TGTGCCACCAGTGGAGGGACAGATAACACTGAAGCTTTCTTT. Amino acid sequence: CATSGGTDNTEAFF.